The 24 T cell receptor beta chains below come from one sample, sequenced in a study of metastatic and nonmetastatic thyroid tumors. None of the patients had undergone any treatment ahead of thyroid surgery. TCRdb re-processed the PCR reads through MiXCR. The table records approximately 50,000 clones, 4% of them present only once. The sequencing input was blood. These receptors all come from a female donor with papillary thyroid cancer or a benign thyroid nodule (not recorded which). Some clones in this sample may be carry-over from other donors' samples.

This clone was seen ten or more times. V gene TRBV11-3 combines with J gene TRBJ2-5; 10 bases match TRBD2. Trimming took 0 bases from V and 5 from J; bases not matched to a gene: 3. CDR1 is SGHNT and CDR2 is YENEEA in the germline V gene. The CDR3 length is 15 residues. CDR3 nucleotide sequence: TGTGCCAGCAGCTTAGATGGACTAGCGGAGGAGACCCAGTACTTC. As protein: CASSLDGLAEETQYF.

CDR3 residues: CASSQWGGYEQFF. The DNA for the CDR3 is TGTGCCAGCAGCCAATGGGGGGGTTATGAGCAGTTCTTC. The V gene is TRBV14, the J gene TRBJ2-1; TRBD2 matches at 7 bases. The germline CDR1 and CDR2 sequences are SGHDN and FVKESK. The trim removed 2 bases at V and 8 bases at J, leaving 3 bases unmatched. The CDR3 has 13 residues.

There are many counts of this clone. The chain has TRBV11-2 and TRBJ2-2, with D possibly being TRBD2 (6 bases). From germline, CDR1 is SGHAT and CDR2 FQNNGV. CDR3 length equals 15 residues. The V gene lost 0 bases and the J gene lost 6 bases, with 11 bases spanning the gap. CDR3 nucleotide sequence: TGTGCCAGCAGCTTAGACTGGACGGGAGCCGGGGAGCTGTTTTTT. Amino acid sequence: CASSLDWTGAGELFF.

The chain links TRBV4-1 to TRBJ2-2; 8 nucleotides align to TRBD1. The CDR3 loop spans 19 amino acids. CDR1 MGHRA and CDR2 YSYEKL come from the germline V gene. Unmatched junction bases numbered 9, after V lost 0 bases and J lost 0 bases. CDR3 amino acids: CASSQDRVRGLTNTGELFF. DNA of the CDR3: TGCGCCAGCAGCCAAGATCGAGTCAGGGGGCTAACGAACACCGGGGAGCTGTTTTTT.

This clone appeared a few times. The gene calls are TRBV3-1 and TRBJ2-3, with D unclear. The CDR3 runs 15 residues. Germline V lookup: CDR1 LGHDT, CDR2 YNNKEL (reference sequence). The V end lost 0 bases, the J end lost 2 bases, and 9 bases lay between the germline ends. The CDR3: CASSQDVGNTDTQYF. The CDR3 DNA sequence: TGTGCCAGCAGCCAAGATGTGGGTAACACAGATACGCAGTATTTT.

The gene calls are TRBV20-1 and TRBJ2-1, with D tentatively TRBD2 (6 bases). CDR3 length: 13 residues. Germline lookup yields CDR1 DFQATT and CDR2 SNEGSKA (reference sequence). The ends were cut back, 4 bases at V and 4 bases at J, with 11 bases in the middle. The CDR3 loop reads CSANRDLYNEQFF. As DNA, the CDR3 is TGCAGTGCTAACCGGGACTTATACAATGAGCAGTTCTTC.

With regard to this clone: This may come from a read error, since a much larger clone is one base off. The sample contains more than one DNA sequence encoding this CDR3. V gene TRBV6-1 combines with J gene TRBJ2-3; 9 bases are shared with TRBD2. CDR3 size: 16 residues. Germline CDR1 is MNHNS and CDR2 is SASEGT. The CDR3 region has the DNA TGTGCCAGCAGAGAACTAGCGGGTCTGAGCACAGATACGCAGTGCTTT. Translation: CASRELAGLSTDTQCF.

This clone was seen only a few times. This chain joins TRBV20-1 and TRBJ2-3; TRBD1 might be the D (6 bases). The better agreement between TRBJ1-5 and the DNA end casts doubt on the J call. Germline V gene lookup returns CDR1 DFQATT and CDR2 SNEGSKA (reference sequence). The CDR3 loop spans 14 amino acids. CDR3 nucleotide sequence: TGCAGTGCTAGACGGGGGCCGAACACAGATACGCAGCATTTT. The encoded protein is CSARRGPNTDTQHF.

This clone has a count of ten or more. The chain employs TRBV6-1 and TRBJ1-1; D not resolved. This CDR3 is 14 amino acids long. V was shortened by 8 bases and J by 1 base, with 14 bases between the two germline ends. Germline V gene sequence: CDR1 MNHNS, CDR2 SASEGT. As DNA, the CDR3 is TGTGCCAGCCGGATACTACAGCAGAACACTGAAGCTTTCTTT. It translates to CASRILQQNTEAFF.

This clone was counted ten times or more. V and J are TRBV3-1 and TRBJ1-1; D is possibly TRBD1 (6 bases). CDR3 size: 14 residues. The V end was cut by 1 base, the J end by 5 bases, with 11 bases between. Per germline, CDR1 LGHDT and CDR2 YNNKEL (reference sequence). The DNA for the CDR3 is TGTGCCAGCAGCCAAGTCATGACAGGAACTGAAGCTTTCTTT. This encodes CASSQVMTGTEAFF.

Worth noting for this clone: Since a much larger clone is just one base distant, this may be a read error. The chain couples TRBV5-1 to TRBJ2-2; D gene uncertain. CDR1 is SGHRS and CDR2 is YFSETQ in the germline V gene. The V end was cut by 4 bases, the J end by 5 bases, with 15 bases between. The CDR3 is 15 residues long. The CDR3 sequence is CASSLLSAITGELFF. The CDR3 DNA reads TGCGCCAGCAGCCTGTTGAGCGCTATAACCGGGGAGCTGTTTTTT. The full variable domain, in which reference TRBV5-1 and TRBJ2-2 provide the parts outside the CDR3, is KAGVTQTPRYLIKTRGQQVTLSCSPISGHRSVSWYQQTPGQGLQFLFEYFSETQRNKGNFPGRFSGRQFSNSRSEMNVSTLELGDSALYLCASSLLSAITGELFFGEGSRLTVL.

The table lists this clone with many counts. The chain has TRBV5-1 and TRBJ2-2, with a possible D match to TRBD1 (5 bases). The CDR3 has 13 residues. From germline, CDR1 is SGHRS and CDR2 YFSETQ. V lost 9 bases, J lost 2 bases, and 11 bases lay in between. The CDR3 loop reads CATRTSNTGELFF. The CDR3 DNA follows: TGCGCCACCAGGACATCCAACACCGGGGAGCTGTTTTTT.

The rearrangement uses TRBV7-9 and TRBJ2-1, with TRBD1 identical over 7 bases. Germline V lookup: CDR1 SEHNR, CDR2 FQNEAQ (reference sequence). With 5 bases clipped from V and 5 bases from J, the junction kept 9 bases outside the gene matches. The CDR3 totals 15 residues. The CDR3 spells CASSLQGRTDNEQFF. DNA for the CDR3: TGTGCCAGCAGCCTACAGGGGAGAACAGACAATGAGCAGTTCTTC.

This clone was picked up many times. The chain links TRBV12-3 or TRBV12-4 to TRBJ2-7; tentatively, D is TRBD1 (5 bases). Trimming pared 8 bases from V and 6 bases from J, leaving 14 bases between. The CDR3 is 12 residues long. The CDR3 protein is CASCWQGGEQYF. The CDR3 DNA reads TGTGCCAGCTGCTGGCAGGGCGGCGAGCAGTACTTC.

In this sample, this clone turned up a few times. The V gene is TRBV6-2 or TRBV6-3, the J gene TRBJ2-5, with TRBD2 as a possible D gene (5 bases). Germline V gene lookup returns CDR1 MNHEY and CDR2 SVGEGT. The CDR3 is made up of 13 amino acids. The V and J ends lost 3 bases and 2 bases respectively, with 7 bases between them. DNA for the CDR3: TGTGCCAGCAGTTATTCGGGGCAAGAGACCCAGTACTTC. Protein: CASSYSGQETQYF.

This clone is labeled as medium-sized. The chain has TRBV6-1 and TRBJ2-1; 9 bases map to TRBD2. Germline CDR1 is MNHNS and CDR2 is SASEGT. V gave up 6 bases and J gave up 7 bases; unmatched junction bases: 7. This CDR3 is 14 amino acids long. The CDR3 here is CASSLAGGRNEQFF. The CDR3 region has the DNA TGTGCCAGCAGCTTGGCGGGAGGGCGGAATGAGCAGTTCTTC.

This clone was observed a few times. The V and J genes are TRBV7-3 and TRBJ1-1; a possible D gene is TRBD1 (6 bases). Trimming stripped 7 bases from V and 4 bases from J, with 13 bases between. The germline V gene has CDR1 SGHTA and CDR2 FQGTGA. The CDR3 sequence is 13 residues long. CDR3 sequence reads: CASIEQGRTEAFF. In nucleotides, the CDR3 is TGTGCCAGCATCGAGCAGGGGCGCACTGAAGCTTTCTTT.

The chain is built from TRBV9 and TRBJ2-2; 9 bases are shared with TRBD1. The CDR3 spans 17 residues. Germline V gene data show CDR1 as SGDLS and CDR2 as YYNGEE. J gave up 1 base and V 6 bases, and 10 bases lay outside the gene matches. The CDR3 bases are TGTGCCAGCAACGTCGGAGGGGGACAGGGGAACACCGGGGAGCTGTTTTTT. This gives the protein CASNVGGGQGNTGELFF.

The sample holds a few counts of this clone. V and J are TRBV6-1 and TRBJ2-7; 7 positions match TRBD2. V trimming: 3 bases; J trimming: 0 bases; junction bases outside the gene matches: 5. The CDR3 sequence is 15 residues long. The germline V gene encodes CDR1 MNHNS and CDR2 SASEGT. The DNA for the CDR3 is TGTGCCAGCAGTGAGAACCCTAGCGGCTCCTACGAGCAGTACTTC. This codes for CASSENPSGSYEQYF.

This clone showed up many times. CDR3 loop: CASSTRDRGPMNTEAFF. In nucleotides, the CDR3 is TGTGCCAGCAGTACCCGGGACAGGGGGCCGATGAACACTGAAGCTTTCTTT. V gene TRBV27 combines with J gene TRBJ1-1, with 12 bases aligning to TRBD1. Germline V gives CDR1 MNHEY, CDR2 SMNVEV (reference sequence). The CDR3 has 17 residues. V shed 5 bases, J shed 0 bases, and the junction held 7 bases outside the gene matches.

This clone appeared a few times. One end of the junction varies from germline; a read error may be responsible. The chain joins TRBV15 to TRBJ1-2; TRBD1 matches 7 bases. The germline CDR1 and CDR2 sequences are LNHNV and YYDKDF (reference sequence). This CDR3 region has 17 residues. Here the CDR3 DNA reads TGTGCCTCCAGCAGAGCCAGGGGGATCCAGGACCTCTATGGCTACACCTTC. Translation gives CASSRARGIQDLYGYTF.

CDR3 amino acids: CATSDPGTTGANVLTF. The CDR3 DNA is TGTGCCACCAGTGATCCCGGGACAACTGGGGCCAACGTCCTGACTTTC. This chain uses TRBV24-1 with TRBJ2-6, with D possibly TRBD1 on 6 matching bases. Trimming removed 3 bases at V and 2 bases at J, with 10 bases between. The CDR3 extends over 16 amino acids. Germline CDR1 KGHDR, CDR2 SFDVKD.

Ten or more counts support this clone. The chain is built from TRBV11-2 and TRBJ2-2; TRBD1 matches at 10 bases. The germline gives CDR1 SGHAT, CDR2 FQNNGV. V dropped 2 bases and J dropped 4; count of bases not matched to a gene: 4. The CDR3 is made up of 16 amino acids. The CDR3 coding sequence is TGTGCCAGCAGCTTATGGGGACAGGGGAGCACCGGGGAGCTGTTTTTT. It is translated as CASSLWGQGSTGELFF.

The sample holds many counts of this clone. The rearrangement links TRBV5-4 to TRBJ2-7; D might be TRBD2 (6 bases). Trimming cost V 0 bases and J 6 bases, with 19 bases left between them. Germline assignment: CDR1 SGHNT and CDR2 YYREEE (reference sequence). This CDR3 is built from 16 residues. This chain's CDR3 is CASSLEFGAAEGEQYF. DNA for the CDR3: TGTGCCAGCAGCTTGGAGTTCGGAGCGGCGGAGGGCGAGCAGTACTTC. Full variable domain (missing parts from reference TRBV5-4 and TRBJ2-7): ETGVTQSPTHLIKTRGQQVTLRCSSQSGHNTVSWYQQALGQGPQFIFQYYREEENGRGNFPPRFSGLQFPNYSSELNVNALELDDSALYLCASSLEFGAAEGEQYFGPGTRLTVT.